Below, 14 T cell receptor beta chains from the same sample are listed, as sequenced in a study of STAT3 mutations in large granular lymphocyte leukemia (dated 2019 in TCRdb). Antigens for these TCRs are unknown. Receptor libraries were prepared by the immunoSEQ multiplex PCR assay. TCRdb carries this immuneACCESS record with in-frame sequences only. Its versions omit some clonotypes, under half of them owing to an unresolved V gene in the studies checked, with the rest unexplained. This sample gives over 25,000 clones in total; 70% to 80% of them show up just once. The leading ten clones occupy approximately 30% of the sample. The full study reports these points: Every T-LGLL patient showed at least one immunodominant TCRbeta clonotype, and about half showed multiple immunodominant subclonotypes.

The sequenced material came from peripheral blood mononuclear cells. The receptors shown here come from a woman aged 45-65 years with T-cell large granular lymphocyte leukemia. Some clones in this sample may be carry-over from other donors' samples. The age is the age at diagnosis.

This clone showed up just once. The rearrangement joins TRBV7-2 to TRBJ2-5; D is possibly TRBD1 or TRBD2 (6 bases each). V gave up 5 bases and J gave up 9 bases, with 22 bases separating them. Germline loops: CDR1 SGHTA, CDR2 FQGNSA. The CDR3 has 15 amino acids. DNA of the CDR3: TGTGCCAGCAGCCCGATGTTGGACAGTTGGGGGGCCCAGTACTTC. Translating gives CASSPMLDSWGAQYF.

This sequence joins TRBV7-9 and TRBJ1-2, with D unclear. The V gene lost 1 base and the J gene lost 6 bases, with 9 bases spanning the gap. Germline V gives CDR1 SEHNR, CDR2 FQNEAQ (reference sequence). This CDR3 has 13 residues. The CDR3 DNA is TGTGCCAGCAGCTTAGAAGGCCCGGATGGCTACACCTTC. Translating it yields CASSLEGPDGYTF.

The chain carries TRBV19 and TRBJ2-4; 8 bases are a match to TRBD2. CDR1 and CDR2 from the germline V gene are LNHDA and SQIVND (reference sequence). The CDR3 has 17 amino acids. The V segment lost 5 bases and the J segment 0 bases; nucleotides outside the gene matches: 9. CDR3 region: CASSGIAGLLAKNIQYF. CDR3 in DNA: TGTGCCAGTAGTGGGATAGCGGGGCTTCTAGCCAAAAACATTCAGTACTTC. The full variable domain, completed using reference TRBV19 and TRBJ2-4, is DGGITQSPKYLFRKEGQNVTLSCEQNLNHDAMYWYRQDPGQGLRLIYYSQIVNDFQKGDIAEGYSVSREKKESFPLTVTSAQKNPTAFYLCASSGIAGLLAKNIQYFGAGTRLSVL.

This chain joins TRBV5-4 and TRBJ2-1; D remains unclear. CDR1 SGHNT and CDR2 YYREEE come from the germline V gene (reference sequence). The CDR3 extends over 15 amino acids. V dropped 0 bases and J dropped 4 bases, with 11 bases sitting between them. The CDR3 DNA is TGTGCCAGCAGCTTGGAAGCATTTCGGTACAATGAGCAGTTCTTC. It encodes CASSLEAFRYNEQFF.

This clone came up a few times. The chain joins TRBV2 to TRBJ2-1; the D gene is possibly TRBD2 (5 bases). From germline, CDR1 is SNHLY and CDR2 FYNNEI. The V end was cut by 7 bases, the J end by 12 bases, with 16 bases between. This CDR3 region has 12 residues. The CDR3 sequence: CASKDSVWGQFF. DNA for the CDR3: TGTGCCAGCAAGGACTCCGTTTGGGGGCAGTTCTTC.

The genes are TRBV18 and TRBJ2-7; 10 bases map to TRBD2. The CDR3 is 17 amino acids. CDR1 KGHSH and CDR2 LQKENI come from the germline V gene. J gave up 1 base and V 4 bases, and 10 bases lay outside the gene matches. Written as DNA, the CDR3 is TGTGCCAGCTCACAAGCCTACGGGACTAGCGCTTCCTACGAGCAGTACTTC. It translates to CASSQAYGTSASYEQYF. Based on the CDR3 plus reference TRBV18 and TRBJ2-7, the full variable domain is NAGVMQNPRHLVRRRGQEARLRCSPMKGHSHVYWYRQLPEEGLKFMVYLQKENIIDESGMPKERFSAEFPKEGPSILRIQQVVRGDSAAYFCASSQAYGTSASYEQYFGPGTRLTVT.

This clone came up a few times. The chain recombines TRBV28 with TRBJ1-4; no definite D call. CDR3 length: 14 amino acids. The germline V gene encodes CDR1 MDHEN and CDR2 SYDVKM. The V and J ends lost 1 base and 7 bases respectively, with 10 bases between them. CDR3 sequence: CASSLLGSGEKLFF. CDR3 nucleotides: TGTGCCAGCAGTTTATTGGGGAGTGGTGAAAAACTGTTTTTT.

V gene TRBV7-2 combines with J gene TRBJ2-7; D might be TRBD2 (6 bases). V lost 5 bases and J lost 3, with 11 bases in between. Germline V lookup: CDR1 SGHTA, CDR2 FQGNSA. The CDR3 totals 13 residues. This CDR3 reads CASSLGTGYEQYF. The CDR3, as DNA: TGTGCCAGCAGCCTCGGGACTGGCTACGAGCAGTACTTC.

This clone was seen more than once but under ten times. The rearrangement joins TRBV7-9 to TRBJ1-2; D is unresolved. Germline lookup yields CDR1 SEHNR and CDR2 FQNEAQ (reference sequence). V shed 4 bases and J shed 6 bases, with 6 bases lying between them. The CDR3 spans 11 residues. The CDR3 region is CASSSGDGYTF. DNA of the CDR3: TGTGCCAGCAGCTCCGGCGATGGCTACACCTTC.

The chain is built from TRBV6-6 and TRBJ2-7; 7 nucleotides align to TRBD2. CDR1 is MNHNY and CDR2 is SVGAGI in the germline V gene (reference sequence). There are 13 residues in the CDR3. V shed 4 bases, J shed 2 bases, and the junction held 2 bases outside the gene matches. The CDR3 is CASSSGLTYEQYF. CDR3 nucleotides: TGTGCCAGCAGTTCGGGACTAACCTACGAGCAGTACTTC.

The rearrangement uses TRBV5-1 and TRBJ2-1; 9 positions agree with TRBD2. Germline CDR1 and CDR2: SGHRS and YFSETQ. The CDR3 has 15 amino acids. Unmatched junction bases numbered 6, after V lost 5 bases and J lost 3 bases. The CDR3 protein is CASRGTSGLYNEQFF. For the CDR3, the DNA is TGCGCCAGCAGGGGAACTAGCGGGCTCTACAATGAGCAGTTCTTC.

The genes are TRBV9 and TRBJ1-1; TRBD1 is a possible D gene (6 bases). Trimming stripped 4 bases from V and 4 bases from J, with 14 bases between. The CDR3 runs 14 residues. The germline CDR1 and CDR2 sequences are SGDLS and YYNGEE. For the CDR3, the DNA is TGTGCCAGCAGCCCCCAAAACAGGGTCACTGAAGCTTTCTTT. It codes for CASSPQNRVTEAFF.

This CDR3 is CASSLSGLASNEQFF. As DNA, the CDR3 is TGTGCCAGCAGTCTGTCGGGACTAGCGAGCAATGAGCAGTTCTTC. This chain joins TRBV5-4 and TRBJ2-1, with TRBD2 matching 10 bases. The germline CDR1 and CDR2 sequences are SGHNT and YYREEE (reference sequence). This CDR3 contains 15 residues. V dropped 5 bases and J dropped 6; count of bases not matched to a gene: 8.

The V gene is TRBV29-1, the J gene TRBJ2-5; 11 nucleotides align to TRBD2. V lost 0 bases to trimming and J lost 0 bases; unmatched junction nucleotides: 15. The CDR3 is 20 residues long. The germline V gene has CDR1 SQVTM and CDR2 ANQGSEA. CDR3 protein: CSVEERGTSGLLGYQETQYF. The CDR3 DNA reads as TGCAGCGTTGAAGAGCGGGGGACTAGCGGTCTCTTAGGGTACCAAGAGACCCAGTACTTC.